Each of the 28 T cell receptor beta chains below was sequenced from the same sample in a study of long-term antiretroviral therapy in people with HIV (dated by TCRdb to the early 2020s). The immunoSEQ hsTCRB v3.0 assay was used at survey level resolution to sequence the TRB variable region. The table was pulled from immuneACCESS by TCRdb, which kept in-frame rearrangements only. Such tables lose some clones; where checked, under half of the loss comes from unresolved V genes, and the rest has no known cause. In all, the sample holds about 13,000 clones, and 75% to 85% of those were seen once. Of the sample, less than 15% is held by the ten largest clones. The sample here was unsorted PBMCs, taken 3.2 years before starting antiretroviral therapy. Every receptor here comes from a man aged 40-49 years with HIV.

By sample fraction, this clone is medium-sized. The V gene is TRBV6-5, the J gene TRBJ2-6; D unclear. The CDR3 contains 14 residues. Per germline, CDR1 MNHEY and CDR2 SVGAGI. Trimming pared 6 bases from V and 0 bases from J, leaving 6 bases between. The chain's CDR3 is CASRLTSGANVLTF. The CDR3 nucleotides read TGTGCCAGCAGACTAACCTCTGGGGCCAACGTCCTGACTTTC.

The gene calls are TRBV5-6 and TRBJ1-1; possibly TRBD1 for D (6 bases). With 7 bases removed from V and 1 base from J, the gap between germline ends came to 11 bases. Germline CDR1 reads SGHDT; CDR2 reads YYEEEE. The CDR3 consists of 13 residues. The CDR3 here is CASVRTANTEAFF. CDR3 in DNA: TGTGCCAGCGTGAGGACAGCGAACACTGAAGCTTTCTTT. Complete variable domain (other parts from reference TRBV5-6 and TRBJ1-1): DAGVTQSPTHLIKTRGQQVTLRCSPKSGHDTVSWYQQALGQGPQFIFQYYEEEERQRGNFPDRFSGHQFPNYSSELNVNALLLGDSALYLCASVRTANTEAFFGQGTRLTVV.

The rearrangement uses TRBV6-1 and TRBJ2-7, with TRBD2 as a possible D gene (7 bases). Trimming took off 7 bases at V and 6 bases at J, with 19 bases between the two ends. Germline V gives CDR1 MNHNS, CDR2 SASEGT. The CDR3 has 14 amino acids. CDR3 DNA sequence: TGTGCCAGCACCGTTCAGGGGAGCGGGACCGAGCAGTACTTC. Protein: CASTVQGSGTEQYF.

The chain employs TRBV6-6 and TRBJ1-3; no reliable D call. V lost 4 bases and J lost 4, with 14 bases in between. The length of the CDR3 is 15 residues. Germline-derived CDR1 and CDR2 are MNHNY and SVGAGI (reference sequence). In nucleotides, the CDR3 is TGTGCCAGCAGTTCTCAAGTGCGGAGGGGAAACACCATATATTTT. Amino acids: CASSSQVRRGNTIYF.

This chain links TRBV5-6 with TRBJ1-4, with TRBD1 as a possible D gene (6 bases). Per germline, CDR1 SGHDT and CDR2 YYEEEE. The V end lost 3 bases, the J end lost 8 bases, and 14 bases lay between the germline ends. The CDR3 runs 14 residues. The CDR3: CASSYREGREKLFF. The CDR3 DNA reads TGTGCCAGCAGCTACAGGGAGGGTCGCGAAAAACTGTTTTTT.

This clone was counted between two and nine times. The gene calls are TRBV18 and TRBJ2-6; D is ambiguous. Germline values: CDR1 KGHSH, CDR2 LQKENI. The CDR3 consists of 16 residues. Trimming cost V 6 bases and J 0 bases, with 12 bases left between them. CDR3 bases: TGTGCCAGCTCTCCCGACGGATACTCTGGGGCCAACGTCCTGACTTTC. It yields the protein CASSPDGYSGANVLTF.

The CDR3 coding sequence is TGTGCCAGCAGATCAGGGGGCCTGGGTAACACTGAAGCTTTCTTT. It translates to CASRSGGLGNTEAFF. The J gene is TRBJ1-1, the V gene TRBV6-1; 8 nucleotides line up with TRBD1. CDR3 size: 15 residues. Germline V CDR1 and CDR2: MNHNS, SASEGT. With 6 bases clipped from V and 2 bases from J, the junction kept 8 bases outside the gene matches.

This chain connects TRBV19 to TRBJ1-1; D ambiguous. This CDR3 has 13 amino acids. The germline V gene has CDR1 LNHDA and CDR2 SQIVND (reference sequence). V dropped 3 bases and J dropped 4 bases, with 9 bases sitting between them. The CDR3 sequence: CASSIGPSTEAFF. The CDR3 DNA is TGTGCCAGTAGTATTGGGCCCAGCACTGAAGCTTTCTTT.

The J gene is TRBJ1-3, the V gene TRBV9, with 8 bases identical to TRBD1. Germline values: CDR1 SGDLS, CDR2 YYNGEE. The CDR3 runs to 14 residues. With V trimmed by 6 bases and J by 10 bases, 12 bases remained unmatched. The CDR3 region is CASTRGQAAGTIYF. CDR3 sequence (DNA): TGTGCCAGCACCAGGGGACAGGCGGCTGGGACCATATATTTT. Complete variable domain (other parts from reference TRBV9 and TRBJ1-3): DSGVTQTPKHLITATGQRVTLRCSPRSGDLSVYWYQQSLDQGLQFLIQYYNGEERAKGNILERFSAQQFPDLHSELNLSSLELGDSALYFCASTRGQAAGTIYFGEGSWLTVV.

This chain connects TRBV6-1 to TRBJ1-5, with D possibly TRBD1 on 6 matching bases. The CDR3 consists of 13 residues. Germline V CDR1 and CDR2: MNHNS, SASEGT. Trimming cost V 4 bases and J 5 bases, with 9 bases left between them. As DNA, the CDR3 is TGTGCCAGCAGTGCAGGGGAAGATCAGCCCCAGCATTTT. Residues: CASSAGEDQPQHF.

This chain joins TRBV7-6 and TRBJ2-2; the D gene is possibly TRBD1 (6 bases). This CDR3 is built from 15 residues. Trimming shortened V by 6 bases and J by 2 bases, and 13 bases separated the two germline ends. CDR1 SGHVS and CDR2 FNYEAQ come from the germline V gene. CDR3 sequence (DNA): TGTGCCAGCAGTTGGACAGAGTTTAACACCGGGGAGCTGTTTTTT. Protein sequence: CASSWTEFNTGELFF.

J is TRBJ2-2 and V is TRBV15, with 7 bases fitting TRBD1. Germline assignment: CDR1 LNHNV and CDR2 YYDKDF (reference sequence). Unmatched junction bases numbered 4, after V lost 2 bases and J lost 1 base. The CDR3 has 16 amino acids. The CDR3 DNA reads TGTGCCACCAGCAGAACCGGGACAGTGAACACCGGGGAGCTGTTTTTT. Its protein is CATSRTGTVNTGELFF.

This clone was seen just once. J is TRBJ1-1 and V is TRBV30; 8 bases match TRBD1. CDR3 length equals 14 residues. From germline, CDR1 is GTSNPN and CDR2 SVGIG (reference sequence). V was clipped by 1 base and J by 9 bases; unmatched bases: 10. For the CDR3, the DNA is TGTGCCTGGAGTGGCCCCTCGGACAGGGTAAAAGCTTTCTTT. This gives the protein CAWSGPSDRVKAFF. Drawing the rest from reference TRBV30 and TRBJ1-1, the complete variable domain is SQTIHQWPATLVQPVGSPLSLECTVEGTSNPNLYWYRQAAGRGLQLLFYSVGIGQISSEVPQNLSASRPQDRQFILSSKKLLLSDSGFYLCAWSGPSDRVKAFFGQGTRLTVV.

V gene TRBV5-1 combines with J gene TRBJ2-3; 12 bases are shared with TRBD2. Per germline, CDR1 SGHRS and CDR2 YFSETQ. CDR3 length: 17 amino acids. The junction had 9 bases not matched to a gene; V was cut back by 1 base and J by 6 bases. The CDR3 DNA reads TGCGCCAGCAGCTTGAGGGGACTAGCGGGTTCGCCGGATACGCAGTATTTT. Its translation is CASSLRGLAGSPDTQYF.

The genes are TRBV5-5 and TRBJ2-1; D is perhaps TRBD2 (6 bases). The germline V and J ends were trimmed by 0 bases and 7 bases, with 17 bases remaining between them. This CDR3 region has 16 residues. Germline loops: CDR1 SGHKS, CDR2 YYEKEE (reference sequence). Here the CDR3 reads CASSLAGDRAGNEQFF. The CDR3 DNA sequence: TGTGCCAGCAGCTTGGCCGGGGACCGGGCGGGAAATGAGCAGTTCTTC.

The V call is TRBV20-1, the J call TRBJ1-3; D uncertain. V dropped 7 bases and J dropped 2 bases, with 6 bases sitting between them. The CDR3 totals 11 residues. Germline V gene sequence: CDR1 DFQATT, CDR2 SNEGSKA (reference sequence). The CDR3 DNA sequence: TGCAGTGTAGCAACTGGAAACACCATATATTTT. The encoded protein is CSVATGNTIYF.

The rearrangement links TRBV15 to TRBJ1-1; D not certain. Germline V CDR1 and CDR2: LNHNV, YYDKDF (reference sequence). Trimming left V 1 base short and J 4 bases short, with 7 bases between. The CDR3 sequence is 13 residues long. The CDR3 sequence: CATSRVPVTEAFF. The CDR3 DNA follows: TGTGCCACCAGCAGAGTGCCCGTCACTGAAGCTTTCTTT.

In this sample, this clone turned up a few times. This chain connects TRBV27 to TRBJ2-7; a possible D gene is TRBD1 (6 bases). This CDR3 is 16 amino acids long. The V end was cut by 0 bases, the J end by 3 bases, with 15 bases between. CDR1 MNHEY and CDR2 SMNVEV come from the germline V gene (reference sequence). CDR3 bases: TGTGCCAGCAGTTTATCCGCCGGGACAATAAGCTACGAGCAGTACTTC. This sequence encodes CASSLSAGTISYEQYF.

The chain joins TRBV1 to TRBJ2-2; TRBD1, as called in the table, went unchecked against the DNA. TRBV1 is a listed pseudogene. The CDR3 runs to 19 residues. This CDR3 reads CTSSRQPGTGVARTGELFF. In nucleotides, the CDR3 is TGCACCAGCAGCCGACAACCTGGGACAGGCGTCGCTCGTACCGGGGAGCTGTTTTTT.

V is TRBV2 and J is TRBJ1-1; D possibly corresponds to TRBD1 (6 bases). Germline values: CDR1 SNHLY, CDR2 FYNNEI. The CDR3 loop spans 12 amino acids. V was pared by 6 bases and J by 7 bases, with 12 bases between. CDR3 sequence (DNA): TGTGCCAGCAGCGCGACAGGACTTGAAGCTTTCTTT. Translated, it gives CASSATGLEAFF.

J is TRBJ2-2 and V is TRBV29-1; D ambiguous. This CDR3 has 11 amino acids. Germline V gives CDR1 SQVTM, CDR2 ANQGSEA. Between the trimmed V and J ends, which lost 7 bases and 7 bases, there was a span of 10 bases. The CDR3 DNA is TGCAGCGCCGCGCTGGGCGGGGAGCTGTTTTTT. It codes for CSAALGGELFF.

CDR3 DNA: TGTGCCAGCCGGAAGGGACTCTCCACCTACGAGCAGTACTTC. Amino acid sequence: CASRKGLSTYEQYF. The chain is built from TRBV27 and TRBJ2-7; D is possibly TRBD2 (6 bases). Germline CDR1 reads MNHEY; CDR2 reads SMNVEV (reference sequence). CDR3 size: 14 residues. The ends were cut back, 8 bases at V and 2 bases at J, with 16 bases in the middle.

CDR3 coding DNA: TGTGCCAGCAGCTTGCGCGGGGCGTTCACCTACGAGCAGTACTTC. As protein: CASSLRGAFTYEQYF. The chain employs TRBV7-3 and TRBJ2-7; tentatively, D is TRBD2 (6 bases). Trimming removed 3 bases from V and 2 bases from J, with 14 bases in between. CDR1 and CDR2 (germline): SGHTA, FQGTGA. The CDR3 is 15 amino acids. Based on the CDR3 plus reference TRBV7-3 and TRBJ2-7, the full variable domain is GAGVSQTPSNKVTEKGKYVELRCDPISGHTALYWYRQSLGQGPEFLIYFQGTGAADDSGLPNDRFFAVRPEGSVSTLKIQRTERGDSAVYLCASSLRGAFTYEQYFGPGTRLTVT.

The genes are TRBV5-8 and TRBJ2-2; 8 bases align to TRBD2. Germline assignment: CDR1 SGHTS and CDR2 YDEGEE. V lost 4 bases, J lost 5 bases, and 7 bases stayed unmatched. CDR3 length: 15 residues. The CDR3 protein is CASSPGGGITGELFF. The CDR3 DNA is TGTGCCAGCAGCCCGGGCGGGGGGATTACCGGGGAGCTGTTTTTT.

V usage is TRBV6-6 and J usage is TRBJ1-1; unclear D gene. The V end lost 6 bases, the J end lost 0 bases, and 8 bases lay between the germline ends. This CDR3 is built from 13 residues. Looked up from germline, CDR1 is MNHNY and CDR2 is SVGAGI (reference sequence). CDR3 protein: CASSLEVNTEAFF. The CDR3 bases are TGTGCCAGCAGCCTCGAAGTGAACACTGAAGCTTTCTTT.

The chain couples TRBV18 to TRBJ1-1; D gene uncertain. V gave up 2 bases and J gave up 8 bases, with 15 bases separating them. The CDR3 runs to 14 residues. Germline V lookup: CDR1 KGHSH, CDR2 LQKENI. The DNA of the CDR3 is TGTGCCAGCTCACCAGGTAGCGGACTCGGGGAAGCTTTCTTT. Translated, it gives CASSPGSGLGEAFF.

J is TRBJ2-7 and V is TRBV4-1, with D perhaps assigned TRBD1 or TRBD2 (6 bases each). Trimming removed 0 bases from V and 7 bases from J, with 13 bases in between. From germline, CDR1 is MGHRA and CDR2 YSYEKL. The CDR3 contains 14 residues. CDR3 bases: TGCGCCAGCAGCCAAGATAGGGGGGCGAATGAGCAGTACTTC. Translation gives CASSQDRGANEQYF.

Only a few counts were recorded for this clone. The J gene is TRBJ2-2, the V gene TRBV11-3; 9 positions agree with TRBD2. The CDR3 consists of 15 residues. Looked up from germline, CDR1 is SGHNT and CDR2 is YENEEA. Trimming took 4 bases from V and 5 from J; bases not matched to a gene: 5. The CDR3 region has the DNA TGTGCCAGCAGCTCTAGCGGGGTGAATACCGGGGAGCTGTTTTTT. As protein: CASSSSGVNTGELFF.